This T cell receptor (beta chain) appears in the sequencing data of a study of molecular identifiers for immune sequencing clone quantification. Sorting recovered naive CD8 T cells on a CD8+CD4-CCR7+CD45RA+ profile. This clonotype turned up a few times. Trimming pared 0 bases from V and 0 bases from J, leaving 8 bases between. The CDR3 loop spans 16 amino acids. Germline V gives CDR1 LGHNA, CDR2 YSLEER. TCRdb used MiXCR to reprocess the PCR reads, holding one entry per CDR3 protein. The top ten clones hold about 0.73% of a sample with a few hundred thousand distinct CDR3 sequences, 24% of them seen once.

The rearrangement links TRBV4-3 to TRBJ2-2; D is ambiguous. The sequenced material came from naive CD8+ T cells from blood, with Jurkat cell RNA spiked in. This sample's subset: FACS-sorted CD8+CD4-CCR7+CD45RA+ naive T cells. The clonotype originates from a human donor in good health. Some libraries in this study had Jurkat cell RNA spiked in. The CDR3 reads CASSQDARTNTGELFF. The CDR3 DNA follows: TGCGCCAGCAGCCAAGATGCCAGAACGAACACCGGGGAGCTGTTTTTT.